What follows are 24 T cell receptor beta chains derived from one specimen sequenced in a study of blood T cell repertoires in COVID-19. Sequencing was performed with immunoSEQ multiplex PCR; in TCRdb, only in-frame clones are kept and a portion is missing. Among about 250,000 clones listed, around four fifths were seen once. The sample taken for sequencing was peripheral blood. These receptors were collected from a middle-aged man with active or convalescent COVID-19.

This chain connects TRBV27 to TRBJ2-2; 7 nucleotides agree with TRBD1. CDR1 and CDR2 from the germline V gene are MNHEY and SMNVEV (reference sequence). The trim removed 10 bases at V and 2 bases at J, leaving 10 bases unmatched. This CDR3 comprises 15 residues. The CDR3 DNA is TGTGCCATTCGACCGACAGGGTTAAACACCGGGGAGCTGTTTTTT. Residues: CAIRPTGLNTGELFF.

The rearrangement joins TRBV19 to TRBJ1-2; TRBD1 agrees at 7 bases. Germline CDR1 LNHDA, CDR2 SQIVND (reference sequence). The CDR3 is 14 amino acids. V trimming: 6 bases; J trimming: 8 bases; junction bases outside the gene matches: 12. The CDR3 DNA follows: TGTGCCAGTAGAACCGCCACAGGGGCTTCAGGCTACACCTTC. Its protein product is CASRTATGASGYTF.

Here the CDR3 DNA reads TGTGCCAGCAGCGTAGAACCCACTAGCGGACTTTACGAGCAGTACTTC. It translates to CASSVEPTSGLYEQYF. V usage is TRBV9 and J usage is TRBJ2-7; 8 bases line up with TRBD2. The CDR3 spans 16 residues. V shed 0 bases and J 4 bases; nucleotides not matched to a gene: 9. CDR1 and CDR2 from the germline V gene are SGDLS and YYNGEE.

The rearrangement links TRBV4-1 to TRBJ1-1, with a tentative D call TRBD1 (5 bases). V shed 1 base and J shed 1 base, with 10 bases lying between them. The CDR3 is made up of 15 amino acids. Germline V gene data show CDR1 as MGHRA and CDR2 as YSYEKL. CDR3 nucleotide sequence: TGCGCCAGCAGCCAAGCGGGACTGGGGAACACTGAAGCTTTCTTT. Translation gives CASSQAGLGNTEAFF.

This clone was seen once. The chain is built from TRBV13 and TRBJ2-5, with TRBD1 matching 7 bases. Germline V gives CDR1 PRHDT, CDR2 FYEKMQ (reference sequence). CDR3 length equals 16 residues. The ends lost 0 bases at V and 2 bases at J; junction bases unmatched: 6. The CDR3 nucleotides read TGTGCCAGCAGCTTAGGAGCTTCAGGGGGACAAGAGACCCAGTACTTC. Amino acid sequence: CASSLGASGGQETQYF.

The CDR3, as DNA: TGTGCCAGCAGCCAAGAACGGGGACTAGCGGGAGTTGGCGAGCAGTACTTC. Translating it yields CASSQERGLAGVGEQYF. This sequence joins TRBV3-1 (or the pseudogene TRBV3-2) and TRBJ2-7, with TRBD2 identical over 14 bases. CDR3 length: 17 residues. The germline CDR1 and CDR2 sequences are LGHDT and YNNKEL (reference sequence). The V gene end was trimmed by 0 bases and the J gene end by 6 bases; junction bases not matched to a gene: 7.

The chain is built from TRBV20-1 and TRBJ2-7; D remains ambiguous. Per the germline V gene, CDR1 is DFQATT and CDR2 is SNEGSKA (reference sequence). This CDR3 region has 10 residues. V lost 3 bases and J lost 6, with 6 bases in between. DNA of the CDR3: TGCAGTGCTAGTCGCGGCGAGCAGTACTTC. It specifies CSASRGEQYF.

The V call is TRBV7-2, the J call TRBJ2-7; 10 bases are shared with TRBD1. The CDR3 sequence is 16 residues long. From germline, CDR1 is SGHTA and CDR2 FQGNSA. V dropped 1 base and J dropped 4; count of bases not matched to a gene: 7. CDR3 loop: CASSLVGTGVGYEQYF. CDR3 sequence (DNA): TGTGCCAGCAGCTTAGTGGGGACAGGGGTTGGTTACGAGCAGTACTTC.

This chain links TRBV11-3 with TRBJ1-4; TRBD1 might be the D (5 bases). Germline CDR1 SGHNT, CDR2 YENEEA. This CDR3 has 15 amino acids. Trimming cost V 4 bases and J 6 bases, with 15 bases left between them. This CDR3 is CASSSTQGAYEKLFF. CDR3 sequence (DNA): TGTGCCAGCAGCTCGACACAAGGGGCGTATGAAAAACTGTTTTTT.

The V call is TRBV19, the J call TRBJ1-1; D possibly corresponds to TRBD1 (6 bases). CDR3 length: 12 amino acids. Trimming removed 9 bases from V and 6 bases from J, with 14 bases in between. Looked up from germline, CDR1 is LNHDA and CDR2 is SQIVND (reference sequence). DNA for the CDR3: TGTGCCAGCGCGAATCCAGGGGCTGAAGCTTTCTTT. Encoded protein: CASANPGAEAFF.

This clone was counted at least ten times. CDR3 sequence: CASSEGTVKLYEQYF. The CDR3 nucleotides read TGTGCCAGCAGTGAGGGGACAGTTAAGCTCTACGAGCAGTACTTC. This chain uses TRBV6-1 with TRBJ2-7, with 7 bases fitting TRBD1. Trimming at V came to 3 bases and at J to 3 bases, leaving 8 bases not matched to a gene. In germline, CDR1 is MNHNS, CDR2 SASEGT. The length of the CDR3 is 15 residues.

This clone was seen only once. The chain recombines TRBV6-5 with TRBJ2-7; TRBD1 matches 7 bases. Germline CDR1 and CDR2: MNHEY and SVGAGI. The trim removed 6 bases at V and 0 bases at J, leaving 8 bases unmatched. The CDR3 runs 15 residues. The CDR3: CASRTLGDSSYEQYF. The CDR3, as DNA: TGTGCCAGCAGGACTTTGGGGGACAGCTCCTACGAGCAGTACTTC.

The rearrangement joins TRBV11-3 to TRBJ2-2, with TRBD1 as a possible D gene (5 bases). This CDR3 is built from 15 residues. Germline V lookup: CDR1 SGHNT, CDR2 YENEEA. Trimming stripped 5 bases from V and 0 bases from J, with 10 bases between. The CDR3 DNA is TGTGCCAGCAGCAAGACAGAAACGAACACCGGGGAGCTGTTTTTT. Protein sequence: CASSKTETNTGELFF.

This chain uses TRBV10-3 with TRBJ2-3; 8 bases agree with TRBD2. This CDR3 has 15 amino acids. The V gene end was trimmed by 2 bases and the J gene end by 4 bases; junction bases not matched to a gene: 5. Germline-derived CDR1 and CDR2 are ENHRY and SYGVKD. The CDR3 nucleotides read TGTGCCATCAGTGAGCGGGGGGGCCAGTCAGATACGCAGTATTTT. Translating it yields CAISERGGQSDTQYF.

In this sample, this clone turned up a few times. The genes are TRBV5-1 and TRBJ2-1; possible D gene TRBD1, 6 bases. The CDR3 is 15 amino acids. Germline-derived CDR1 and CDR2 are SGHRS and YFSETQ. Trimming took off 5 bases at V and 0 bases at J, with 12 bases between the two ends. CDR3 residues: CASRLQGSSYNEQFF. The DNA of the CDR3 is TGCGCCAGCAGGTTACAGGGCAGCTCCTACAATGAGCAGTTCTTC.

This clone was seen a handful of times. The rearrangement joins TRBV9 to TRBJ1-1; TRBD1 is a possible D gene (6 bases). The CDR3 runs 14 residues. V lost 4 bases, J lost 3 bases, and 13 bases lay in between. The V gene's germline CDR1 is SGDLS and CDR2 YYNGEE. The CDR3 DNA reads as TGTGCCAGCAGCCCCACCACAGGGTACACTGAAGCTTTCTTT. Translation: CASSPTTGYTEAFF.

The V gene is TRBV6-2 or TRBV6-3, the J gene TRBJ1-1, with 7 bases that match TRBD1. The length of the CDR3 is 16 residues. Germline CDR1 reads MNHEY; CDR2 reads SVGEGT. J gave up 1 base and V 0 bases, and 5 bases lay outside the gene matches. As DNA, the CDR3 is TGTGCCAGCAGTTACTCCACGACAGGGTCGAACACTGAAGCTTTCTTT. It is translated as CASSYSTTGSNTEAFF.

This sequence joins TRBV6-5 and TRBJ2-7, with D possibly matching TRBD1 (5 bases). The CDR3 is 12 residues long. The V gene lost 7 bases and the J gene lost 3 bases, with 10 bases spanning the gap. Germline CDR1 and CDR2: MNHEY and SVGAGI. This chain's CDR3 is CASNGQGYEQYF. The DNA of the CDR3 is TGTGCCAGCAACGGGCAGGGCTACGAGCAGTACTTC.

This clone was detected only once. The rearrangement links TRBV28 to TRBJ1-2, with 9 bases fitting TRBD1. V lost 6 bases to trimming and J lost 7 bases; unmatched junction nucleotides: 9. The CDR3 consists of 14 residues. Germline loops: CDR1 MDHEN, CDR2 SYDVKM. The CDR3 loop reads CASRPRTGAAGYTF. CDR3 DNA: TGTGCCAGCAGACCCCGGACAGGGGCGGCTGGCTACACCTTC.

The rearrangement joins TRBV10-3 to TRBJ1-2, with TRBD1 as a possible D gene (6 bases). The V gene lost 6 bases and the J gene lost 4 bases, with 15 bases spanning the gap. Germline CDR1 and CDR2: ENHRY and SYGVKD. The CDR3 extends over 14 amino acids. As DNA, the CDR3 is TGTGCCATCAGGGGGGCAGGGAGCTCCTATGGCTACACCTTC. This translates into CAIRGAGSSYGYTF.

The CDR3 nucleotides read TGTGCCAGCAGCCTAACAGGGCTTACACCGGGGCCCCAGCATTTT. Protein product: CASSLTGLTPGPQHF. The chain carries TRBV5-4 and TRBJ1-5, with a tentative D call TRBD1 (6 bases). This CDR3 region has 15 residues. CDR1 and CDR2 from the germline V gene are SGHNT and YYREEE (reference sequence). V gave up 4 bases and J gave up 9 bases, with 20 bases separating them.

This clone was counted between two and nine times. CDR3 nucleotides: TGCAGCGTTGGCCACGGTCGAGCGGGGGCCTACGAGCAGTACTTC. It encodes CSVGHGRAGAYEQYF. The chain recombines TRBV29-1 with TRBJ2-7; 8 positions match TRBD2. Looked up from germline, CDR1 is SQVTM and CDR2 is ANQGSEA. The CDR3 contains 15 residues. V dropped 4 bases and J dropped 2; count of bases not matched to a gene: 10.

This clone was seen a single time. V usage is TRBV7-9 and J usage is TRBJ1-2; perhaps TRBD1 as D (5 bases). This CDR3 has 11 amino acids. The germline gives CDR1 SEHNR, CDR2 FQNEAQ (reference sequence). V was clipped by 1 base and J by 8 bases, with 5 bases between them. The CDR3 sequence: CASSLEGGYTF. CDR3 coding DNA: TGTGCCAGCAGCTTAGAGGGGGGCTACACCTTC.

The chain carries TRBV7-2 and TRBJ2-1; D call uncertain. CDR1 is SGHTA and CDR2 is FQGNSA in the germline V gene. The V and J ends lost 8 bases and 8 bases respectively, with 16 bases between them. The CDR3 is 13 amino acids. The CDR3 spells CASLRGNRDEQFF. The CDR3 nucleotides are TGTGCCAGCCTAAGAGGAAATCGGGATGAGCAGTTCTTC.